The 26 T cell receptor beta chains below were found in one sample sequenced in a study of T cell responses to AZD1222 COVID-19 vaccine. Assay: immunoSEQ multiplex PCR; the TCRdb copy retains only in-frame clones and omits some. Here the sample spans about 35,000 clones, under 90% being singletons. The sample in question was peripheral blood, obtained 28 days after the second AZD1222 dose. These receptors all come from an adult who received the AZD1222 COVID-19 vaccine.

V and J are TRBV30 and TRBJ2-2, with 10 bases fitting TRBD2. Germline V gives CDR1 GTSNPN, CDR2 SVGIG (reference sequence). The length of the CDR3 is 14 residues. The junction had 8 bases not matched to a gene; V was cut back by 8 bases and J by 5 bases. CDR3 amino acids: CAGQGLALTGELFF. CDR3 bases: TGTGCCGGACAGGGACTAGCGTTAACCGGGGAGCTGTTTTTT. Filled out from reference TRBV30 and TRBJ2-2, the complete variable domain reads SQTIHQWPATLVQPVGSPLSLECTVEGTSNPNLYWYRQAAGRGLQLLFYSVGIGQISSEVPQNLSASRPQDRQFILSSKKLLLSDSGFYLCAGQGLALTGELFFGEGSRLTVL.

J is TRBJ2-7 and V is TRBV6-2 or TRBV6-3; D assignment may be TRBD1 or TRBD2 (6 bases each). Germline V CDR1 and CDR2: MNHEY, SVGEGT. This CDR3 is built from 15 residues. The ends were cut back, 2 bases at V and 2 bases at J, with 13 bases in the middle. This CDR3 is CASSYGDRTTYEQYF. CDR3 in DNA: TGTGCCAGCAGTTACGGTGACAGGACTACCTACGAGCAGTACTTC.

The chain links TRBV18 to TRBJ2-7, with 9 nucleotides matching TRBD1. The V and J ends lost 3 bases and 6 bases, in that order; junction bases with no gene match: 9. The germline CDR1 and CDR2 sequences are KGHSH and LQKENI. There are 15 residues in the CDR3. CDR3 sequence: CASSPPGQGFSEQYF. CDR3 nucleotide sequence: TGTGCCAGCTCACCTCCGGGACAGGGTTTTAGCGAGCAGTACTTC.

V is TRBV30 and J is TRBJ2-7, with TRBD2 matching over 8 bases. Germline V CDR1 and CDR2: GTSNPN, SVGIG (reference sequence). The CDR3 covers 12 residues. Trimming removed 0 bases from V and 9 bases from J; junction bases left unmatched: 4. CDR3 DNA: TGTGCCTGGAGTGTAGCGGGGGTTGGGCAGTACTTC. This sequence encodes CAWSVAGVGQYF.

This clone was seen more than once but under ten times. The rearrangement joins TRBV2 to TRBJ2-7; 7 nucleotides line up with TRBD2. Germline-derived CDR1 and CDR2 are SNHLY and FYNNEI. J was trimmed by 4 bases and V by 8 bases; bases with no gene match: 5. The CDR3 extends over 12 amino acids. CDR3 loop: CASSQRDYEQYF. The DNA for the CDR3 is TGTGCCAGCTCGCAGCGGGATTACGAGCAGTACTTC.

This chain uses TRBV7-2 with TRBJ1-2; 8 positions agree with TRBD1. With V trimmed by 6 bases and J by 0 bases, 12 bases remained unmatched. Per germline, CDR1 SGHTA and CDR2 FQGNSA. CDR3 length equals 17 residues. The CDR3 is CASSPAGGAVANYGYTF. For the CDR3, the DNA is TGTGCCAGCAGTCCCGCAGGGGGCGCGGTAGCTAACTATGGCTACACCTTC.

Only one count was recorded for this clone. The V gene is TRBV27, the J gene TRBJ1-5, with 7 bases aligning to TRBD1. There are 15 residues in the CDR3. Trimming at V came to 3 bases and at J to 2 bases, leaving 4 bases not matched to a gene. Germline-derived CDR1 and CDR2 are MNHEY and SMNVEV (reference sequence). In DNA form, the CDR3 reads TGTGCCAGCAGTTTTGGCAGGGGGGGCAATCAGCCCCAGCATTTT. Translated: CASSFGRGGNQPQHF.

This clone appeared once. V is TRBV5-4 and J is TRBJ2-7; D perhaps matches TRBD1 (6 bases). The V gene lost 0 bases and the J gene lost 3 bases, with 13 bases spanning the gap. The CDR3 totals 15 residues. Germline assignment: CDR1 SGHNT and CDR2 YYREEE (reference sequence). CDR3 region: CASSLEVGQSYEQYF. In DNA form, the CDR3 reads TGTGCCAGCAGCTTGGAGGTAGGACAGAGCTACGAGCAGTACTTC. Full variable domain (missing parts from reference TRBV5-4 and TRBJ2-7): ETGVTQSPTHLIKTRGQQVTLRCSSQSGHNTVSWYQQALGQGPQFIFQYYREEENGRGNFPPRFSGLQFPNYSSELNVNALELDDSALYLCASSLEVGQSYEQYFGPGTRLTVT.

The chain couples TRBV4-1 to TRBJ2-3; 13 bases fit TRBD2. V shed 4 bases, J shed 2 bases, and the junction held 6 bases outside the gene matches. CDR1 is MGHRA, CDR2 YSYEKL, per germline. The CDR3 totals 17 residues. The CDR3 loop reads CASSRDGTSGTTDTQYF. The CDR3 DNA sequence: TGCGCCAGCAGCCGAGACGGGACTAGCGGGACCACAGATACGCAGTATTTT.

The J gene is TRBJ2-7, the V gene TRBV4-1, with D perhaps TRBD2 (5 bases). The CDR3 sequence is 12 residues long. Germline CDR1 MGHRA, CDR2 YSYEKL. Trimming cost V 4 bases and J 6 bases, with 10 bases left between them. The CDR3 region is CASSRVGGEQYF. CDR3 DNA: TGCGCCAGCAGCCGGGTAGGAGGCGAGCAGTACTTC.

This chain uses TRBV3-1 (or the pseudogene TRBV3-2) with TRBJ2-7; the D is unclear. Per the germline V gene, CDR1 is LGHDT and CDR2 is YNNKEL (reference sequence). This CDR3 is 12 amino acids long. Between the trimmed V and J ends, which lost 4 bases and 3 bases, there was a span of 7 bases. The DNA for the CDR3 is TGTGCCAGCAGCCCTTCTGTCTACGAGCAGTACTTC. This gives the protein CASSPSVYEQYF.

The genes are TRBV30 and TRBJ2-1; TRBD1 agrees at 7 bases. This CDR3 has 11 residues. J gave up 4 bases and V 8 bases, and 2 bases lay outside the gene matches. The germline V gene encodes CDR1 GTSNPN and CDR2 SVGIG (reference sequence). The CDR3 nucleotides read TGTGCCGGGACAGATTACAATGAGCAGTTCTTC. Translation gives CAGTDYNEQFF. The complete variable domain, with remaining parts taken from reference TRBV30 and TRBJ2-1, reads SQTIHQWPATLVQPVGSPLSLECTVEGTSNPNLYWYRQAAGRGLQLLFYSVGIGQISSEVPQNLSASRPQDRQFILSSKKLLLSDSGFYLCAGTDYNEQFFGPGTRLTVL.

The V call is TRBV7-3, the J call TRBJ1-1; possibly TRBD1 for D (6 bases). The CDR3 sequence is 14 residues long. CDR1 is SGHTA and CDR2 is FQGTGA in the germline V gene. Trimming removed 5 bases at V and 6 bases at J, with 16 bases between. CDR3: CASSQLGGMAEAFF. The CDR3 region has the DNA TGTGCCAGCAGCCAACTCGGGGGCATGGCTGAAGCTTTCTTT.

The chain combines TRBV5-4 with TRBJ2-7, with D tentatively TRBD1 (6 bases). V lost 4 bases, J lost 3 bases, and 11 bases lay in between. The germline V gene has CDR1 SGHNT and CDR2 YYREEE (reference sequence). The CDR3 runs to 13 residues. The CDR3 sequence: CASSQDRNYEQYF. The CDR3 DNA reads as TGTGCCAGCAGCCAGGACAGAAACTACGAGCAGTACTTC.

The CDR3, as DNA: TGCGCCAGCAGCCCGCTTCGACAGCTCTCTGGGGCCAACGTCCTGACTTTC. Translated, it gives CASSPLRQLSGANVLTF. The rearrangement joins TRBV5-1 to TRBJ2-6, with a weak D call TRBD1 (5 bases). Looked up from germline, CDR1 is SGHRS and CDR2 is YFSETQ. V lost 4 bases, J lost 0 bases, and 14 bases lay in between. The CDR3 is 17 residues long. The variable domain in full, completed from reference TRBV5-1 and TRBJ2-6, reads KAGVTQTPRYLIKTRGQQVTLSCSPISGHRSVSWYQQTPGQGLQFLFEYFSETQRNKGNFPGRFSGRQFSNSRSEMNVSTLELGDSALYLCASSPLRQLSGANVLTFGAGSRLTVL.

The chain couples TRBV14 to TRBJ2-7, with D hard to call. In germline, CDR1 is SGHDN, CDR2 FVKESK. The CDR3 totals 13 residues. Between the trimmed V and J ends, which lost 0 bases and 4 bases, there was a span of 7 bases. The CDR3 region is CASSQDLVYEQYF. CDR3 nucleotide sequence: TGTGCCAGCAGCCAAGATTTGGTTTACGAGCAGTACTTC.

This chain links TRBV6-4 with TRBJ1-5, with D hard to call. This CDR3 has 17 amino acids. Looked up from germline, CDR1 is MRHNA and CDR2 is SNTAGT. The V gene lost 7 bases and the J gene lost 0 bases, with 19 bases spanning the gap. CDR3 sequence: CASTPGDRQYSNQPQHF. The CDR3 DNA reads TGTGCCAGCACTCCGGGAGACCGGCAATATAGCAATCAGCCCCAGCATTTT.

This clone showed up just once. The rearrangement uses TRBV28 and TRBJ1-1; perhaps TRBD1 as D (5 bases). CDR3 length: 15 amino acids. CDR1 is MDHEN and CDR2 is SYDVKM in the germline V gene. Trimming removed 3 bases from V and 4 bases from J, with 15 bases in between. The CDR3 DNA is TGTGCCAGCAGTTTTTCGTCCCGGGGGATCACTGAAGCTTTCTTT. As protein: CASSFSSRGITEAFF.

This CDR3 is CASTRGGVQETQYF. The CDR3 DNA is TGTGCCAGCACCCGAGGGGGGGTCCAAGAGACCCAGTACTTC. The chain is built from TRBV11-2 and TRBJ2-5, with a possible D match to TRBD2 (7 bases). Germline V gene sequence: CDR1 SGHAT, CDR2 FQNNGV. The V end lost 7 bases, the J end lost 1 base, and 13 bases lay between the germline ends. The CDR3 is made up of 14 amino acids.

This chain links TRBV9 with TRBJ1-6; TRBD1 aligns across 8 bases. V was clipped by 4 bases and J by 5 bases; unmatched bases: 5. CDR3 length equals 15 residues. Germline values: CDR1 SGDLS, CDR2 YYNGEE. CDR3 nucleotides: TGTGCCAGCAGCATAGGACAGGGAGATAATTCACCCCTCCACTTT. It is translated as CASSIGQGDNSPLHF. Supplemented by reference TRBV9 and TRBJ1-6, the full variable domain reads DSGVTQTPKHLITATGQRVTLRCSPRSGDLSVYWYQQSLDQGLQFLIQYYNGEERAKGNILERFSAQQFPDLHSELNLSSLELGDSALYFCASSIGQGDNSPLHFGNGTRLTVT.

The chain carries TRBV29-1 and TRBJ2-1, with TRBD1 matching over 11 bases. The CDR3 consists of 14 residues. The V gene's germline CDR1 is SQVTM and CDR2 ANQGSEA. Trimming at V came to 7 bases and at J to 7 bases, leaving 9 bases not matched to a gene. The CDR3 sequence: CSGLGQGARNEQFF. CDR3 DNA sequence: TGCAGCGGGTTAGGACAGGGGGCAAGGAATGAGCAGTTCTTC.

The gene calls are TRBV19 and TRBJ2-2; D is undetermined. The germline V and J ends were trimmed by 6 bases and 7 bases, with 12 bases remaining between them. CDR1 and CDR2 from the germline V gene are LNHDA and SQIVND (reference sequence). This CDR3 is built from 13 residues. In DNA form, the CDR3 reads TGTGCCAGTAGCCTTCAGGCGATCGGGGAGCTGTTTTTT. Amino acid sequence: CASSLQAIGELFF. Combining the CDR3 with reference TRBV19 and TRBJ2-2 gives the whole variable domain DGGITQSPKYLFRKEGQNVTLSCEQNLNHDAMYWYRQDPGQGLRLIYYSQIVNDFQKGDIAEGYSVSREKKESFPLTVTSAQKNPTAFYLCASSLQAIGELFFGEGSRLTVL.

The chain joins TRBV11-2 to TRBJ2-7, with 9 bases that match TRBD2. Losses at the gene ends were 5 bases for V and 3 bases for J; bases not matched to a gene: 11. This CDR3 has 16 residues. CDR1 is SGHAT and CDR2 is FQNNGV in the germline V gene. CDR3 DNA sequence: TGTGCCAGCAGCCAAACGAGCGGGGGGCCCTTCTACGAGCAGTACTTC. Protein product: CASSQTSGGPFYEQYF.

The chain joins TRBV21-1 to TRBJ2-1; whether TRBD2, the table's D call, matches the DNA was not checked. TRBV21-1 constitutes a pseudogene. The CDR3 has 16 residues. CDR3 loop: CASSKKVYSGSNEQFF. The DNA of the CDR3 is TGTGCCAGCAGCAAAAAGGTATATAGCGGGAGCAATGAGCAGTTCTTC.

The gene calls are TRBV5-6 and TRBJ2-7; TRBD1 matches 8 bases. The germline gives CDR1 SGHDT, CDR2 YYEEEE. CDR3 length equals 14 residues. Germline trimming cut 5 bases from V and 1 base from J; bases unmatched to any gene: 5. The CDR3 protein is CASSWTGPSYEQYF. The CDR3 DNA is TGTGCCAGCAGTTGGACAGGGCCATCCTACGAGCAGTACTTC.

The chain employs TRBV19 and TRBJ2-5; a possible D gene is TRBD2 (5 bases). Trimming removed 2 bases from V and 5 bases from J, with 15 bases in between. There are 15 residues in the CDR3. Germline CDR1 reads LNHDA; CDR2 reads SQIVND (reference sequence). This CDR3 reads CASSIRAAGGETQYF. The DNA for the CDR3 is TGTGCCAGTAGTATAAGGGCGGCCGGCGGGGAGACCCAGTACTTC.